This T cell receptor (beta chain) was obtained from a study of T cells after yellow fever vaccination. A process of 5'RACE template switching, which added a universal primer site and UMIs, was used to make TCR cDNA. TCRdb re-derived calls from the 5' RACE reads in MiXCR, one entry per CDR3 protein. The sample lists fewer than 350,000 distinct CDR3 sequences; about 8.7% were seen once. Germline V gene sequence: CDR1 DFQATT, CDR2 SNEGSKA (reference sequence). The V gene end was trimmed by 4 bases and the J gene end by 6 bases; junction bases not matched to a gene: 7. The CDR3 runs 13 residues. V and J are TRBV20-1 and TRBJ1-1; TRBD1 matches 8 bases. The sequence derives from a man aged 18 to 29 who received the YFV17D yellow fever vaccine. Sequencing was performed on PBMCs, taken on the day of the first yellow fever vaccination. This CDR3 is CSAISRGLPEAFF. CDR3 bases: TGCAGTGCTATTTCCAGGGGGCTCCCTGAAGCTTTCTTT.